The 23 T cell receptor beta chains given below trace back to one sample, sequenced in a study of T cells in Graves' hyperthyroidism and ophthalmopathy. Amplification yielded TCR beta CDR3 regions, with RNA transcripts as the source. Initially, a first-round RT-PCR of the TCR CDR3 employed the HTBI primer set. A single record per CDR3 protein comes from TCRdb applying MiXCR to the multiplex PCR reads. This table holds hundreds of thousands of distinct CDR3 sequences, around 14% found once. The sequencing input was blood. These receptors were collected from a woman aged 25-40 years with Graves' hyperthyroidism.

This clonotype was seen ten or more times. The chain couples TRBV30 to TRBJ2-1; 9 nucleotides line up with TRBD2. The germline V gene encodes CDR1 GTSNPN and CDR2 SVGIG (reference sequence). V shed 3 bases and J 5 bases; nucleotides not matched to a gene: 5. The CDR3 extends over 14 amino acids. CDR3 loop: CAWSVASGNNEQFF. The CDR3 DNA follows: TGTGCCTGGAGCGTGGCTAGCGGGAACAATGAGCAGTTCTTC. The variable domain in full, with the rest retrieved from reference TRBV30 and TRBJ2-1, is SQTIHQWPATLVQPVGSPLSLECTVEGTSNPNLYWYRQAAGRGLQLLFYSVGIGQISSEVPQNLSASRPQDRQFILSSKKLLLSDSGFYLCAWSVASGNNEQFFGPGTRLTVL.

This clonotype has ten or more counts. V usage is TRBV2 and J usage is TRBJ2-5; 7 nucleotides align to TRBD1. CDR3 length: 16 residues. Germline V CDR1 and CDR2: SNHLY, FYNNEI. Trimming at V came to 6 bases and at J to 5 bases, leaving 15 bases not matched to a gene. The CDR3 spells CASRKEGQSGLETQYF. The CDR3 region has the DNA TGTGCCAGCAGAAAAGAGGGACAGAGCGGATTGGAGACCCAGTACTTC.

The chain recombines TRBV25-1 with TRBJ2-2; 7 nucleotides match TRBD1. CDR3 length: 16 residues. The germline V gene has CDR1 MGHDK and CDR2 SYGVNS. V was pared by 3 bases and J by 1 base, with 5 bases of the junction left unmatched. CDR3 amino acids: CASSETGRRNTGELFF. The CDR3 DNA follows: TGTGCCAGCAGTGAGACAGGGCGGAGGAACACCGGGGAGCTGTTTTTT. Looking up the rest from reference TRBV25-1 and TRBJ2-2 gives the full variable domain: EADIYQTPRYLVIGTGKKITLECSQTMGHDKMYWYQQDPGMELHLIHYSYGVNSTEKGDLSSESTVSRIRTEHFPLTLESARPSHTSQYLCASSETGRRNTGELFFGEGSRLTVL.

This clonotype was seen at least ten times. This rearrangement joins TRBV11-2 to TRBJ2-4; D may be TRBD1 (8 bases). This CDR3 has 18 residues. Germline values: CDR1 SGHAT, CDR2 FQNNGV. The V gene lost 5 bases and the J gene lost 3 bases, with 23 bases spanning the gap. CDR3 coding DNA: TGTGCCAGCAGCCCGGGGGGTGCAGGGGGCGTAGGCAAAAACATTCAGTACTTC. Protein sequence: CASSPGGAGGVGKNIQYF.

This clonotype appeared many times. The rearrangement joins TRBV24-1 to TRBJ2-3; TRBD2 is a possible D gene (5 bases). CDR1 is KGHDR and CDR2 is SFDVKD in the germline V gene. Trimming stripped 1 base from V and 11 bases from J, with 12 bases between. There are 13 residues in the CDR3. CDR3 sequence (DNA): TGTGCCACCAGTGATTTTCTAGAAGGAGGGCAGTATTTT. Its translation: CATSDFLEGGQYF.

At least ten counts were recorded for this clonotype. The CDR3 region is CASSSRTSGAYEQYF. Written as DNA, the CDR3 is TGTGCCAGCAGCTCCCGGACTAGCGGTGCCTACGAGCAGTACTTC. The chain employs TRBV13 and TRBJ2-7, with 10 bases matching TRBD2. With V trimmed by 4 bases and J by 2 bases, 5 bases remained unmatched. Germline V gene lookup returns CDR1 PRHDT and CDR2 FYEKMQ (reference sequence). CDR3 size: 15 residues.

This clonotype was seen ten or more times. The chain carries TRBV28 and TRBJ1-4; D remains ambiguous. Germline lookup yields CDR1 MDHEN and CDR2 SYDVKM. The CDR3 loop spans 15 amino acids. Trimming removed 5 bases at V and 4 bases at J, with 14 bases between. CDR3 residues: CASSPPAQFNEKLFF. CDR3 bases: TGTGCCAGCAGTCCCCCGGCGCAGTTTAATGAAAAACTGTTTTTT.

This clonotype was observed many times. The chain joins TRBV2 to TRBJ1-5, with TRBD1 matching 7 bases. CDR1 and CDR2 (germline): SNHLY, FYNNEI. Trimming removed 5 bases from V and 7 bases from J; junction bases left unmatched: 11. This CDR3 is 15 amino acids long. The CDR3 protein is CASSPGGGGLQPQHF. In DNA, the CDR3 is TGTGCCAGCAGTCCCGGCGGAGGGGGCTTGCAGCCCCAGCATTTT.

This clonotype occurred a few times. The V gene is TRBV20-1, the J gene TRBJ1-5; weak D call: TRBD1 (5 bases). The CDR3 length is 15 residues. Germline V lookup: CDR1 DFQATT, CDR2 SNEGSKA (reference sequence). Trimming took 0 bases from V and 2 from J, leaving 11 bases between them. The CDR3 DNA follows: TGCAGTGCTAGAGAGGGGGGGTCGGGCAATCAGCCCCAGCATTTT. Translating it yields CSAREGGSGNQPQHF.

The V and J genes are TRBV29-1 and TRBJ2-2, with D maybe TRBD2 (6 bases). The CDR3 is 13 amino acids. V lost 1 base to trimming and J lost 7 bases, with 10 bases between them. Germline CDR1 SQVTM, CDR2 ANQGSEA. This CDR3 is CSVEGRAIGELFF. DNA for the CDR3: TGCAGCGTTGAAGGGAGGGCCATCGGGGAGCTGTTTTTT.

The chain links TRBV29-1 to TRBJ2-3, with 9 nucleotides matching TRBD1. The length of the CDR3 is 13 residues. The J segment lost 2 bases and the V segment lost 7 bases, leaving 4 bases of the junction unmatched. The germline CDR1 and CDR2 sequences are SQVTM and ANQGSEA. The CDR3 DNA reads as TGCAGCGACGGGACAGGGAACACAGATACGCAGTATTTT. It specifies CSDGTGNTDTQYF.

This clonotype was seen only a few times. J is TRBJ2-7 and V is TRBV2; D gene unclear. Germline-derived CDR1 and CDR2 are SNHLY and FYNNEI. The V end lost 1 base, the J end lost 1 base, and 5 bases lay between the germline ends. The CDR3 consists of 13 residues. The CDR3 spells CASSEGSSYEQYF. The CDR3 DNA follows: TGTGCCAGCAGTGAAGGCAGTTCCTACGAGCAGTACTTC.

This clonotype was observed a handful of times. The rearrangement links TRBV6-1 to TRBJ2-1, with 8 bases identical to TRBD1. J lost 8 bases, V lost 5 bases, and 5 bases had no gene match. CDR1 and CDR2 from the germline V gene are MNHNS and SASEGT. This CDR3 comprises 13 residues. The CDR3 spells CASSQTGVYEQFF. The CDR3, as DNA: TGTGCCAGCAGTCAGACAGGGGTCTATGAGCAGTTCTTC.

V gene TRBV3-1 combines with J gene TRBJ2-3, with D tentatively TRBD1 or TRBD2 (5 bases each). V dropped 0 bases and J dropped 1 base, with 20 bases sitting between them. In germline, CDR1 is LGHDT, CDR2 YNNKEL (reference sequence). The length of the CDR3 is 19 residues. The CDR3: CASSQERNPGRQRTDTQYF. CDR3 nucleotide sequence: TGTGCCAGCAGCCAAGAAAGGAATCCGGGACGTCAACGCACAGATACGCAGTATTTT.

This clonotype came up a few times. This chain uses TRBV20-1 with TRBJ1-4, with 8 bases fitting TRBD1. Germline V CDR1 and CDR2: DFQATT, SNEGSKA (reference sequence). The CDR3 is 18 amino acids. V lost 0 bases to trimming and J lost 6 bases; unmatched junction nucleotides: 15. The CDR3 loop reads CSARDGLRAGGFHEKLFF. In nucleotides, the CDR3 is TGCAGTGCTAGAGATGGTTTGAGGGCAGGGGGCTTTCATGAAAAACTGTTTTTT.

The chain joins TRBV19 to TRBJ2-2; D possibly corresponds to TRBD1 (6 bases). V was pared by 5 bases and J by 3 bases, with 13 bases between. The germline CDR1 and CDR2 sequences are LNHDA and SQIVND (reference sequence). CDR3 length: 15 amino acids. The CDR3 loop is CASSWRQVDTGELFF. CDR3 DNA: TGTGCCAGTAGTTGGAGACAGGTGGACACCGGGGAGCTGTTTTTT.

CDR3 bases: TGCGCCAGCAGCTTAGTTAGCGGGAGGGCCTTTCCGAATGAGCAGTTCTTC. Its translation: CASSLVSGRAFPNEQFF. The V and J genes are TRBV5-1 and TRBJ2-1; 11 bases fit TRBD2. The CDR3 length is 17 residues. Germline V gives CDR1 SGHRS, CDR2 YFSETQ. V shed 2 bases and J 7 bases; nucleotides not matched to a gene: 11. The full variable domain, its missing parts supplied by reference TRBV5-1 and TRBJ2-1, is KAGVTQTPRYLIKTRGQQVTLSCSPISGHRSVSWYQQTPGQGLQFLFEYFSETQRNKGNFPGRFSGRQFSNSRSEMNVSTLELGDSALYLCASSLVSGRAFPNEQFFGPGTRLTVL.

The gene calls are TRBV20-1 and TRBJ2-1, with TRBD2 matching over 10 bases. CDR1 and CDR2 from the germline V gene are DFQATT and SNEGSKA (reference sequence). V trimming: 6 bases; J trimming: 9 bases; junction bases outside the gene matches: 8. This CDR3 spans 13 amino acids. CDR3 loop: CSAEREGGSEQFF. The CDR3 region has the DNA TGCAGTGCCGAGCGGGAGGGCGGGAGTGAGCAGTTCTTC.

This clonotype appeared many times. The chain is built from TRBV28 and TRBJ1-1, with D tentatively TRBD1 (6 bases). The CDR3 is 12 residues long. The V end lost 3 bases, the J end lost 10 bases, and 12 bases lay between the germline ends. Germline CDR1 reads MDHEN; CDR2 reads SYDVKM. The CDR3 is CASSLVGQSAFF. The CDR3 DNA is TGTGCCAGCAGTTTGGTGGGACAATCAGCTTTCTTT.

There are many counts of this clonotype. The V call is TRBV28, the J call TRBJ2-7; 7 positions agree with TRBD2. V lost 7 bases and J lost 4; bases outside the gene matches: 7. Germline V CDR1 and CDR2: MDHEN, SYDVKM. The CDR3 has 13 amino acids. DNA for the CDR3: TGTGCCAGCACGAGGGAGGGCCGGTACGAGCAGTACTTC. Amino acids: CASTREGRYEQYF.

This clonotype was observed at least ten times. V usage is TRBV12-3 or TRBV12-4 and J usage is TRBJ2-7; the D gene is possibly TRBD1 (6 bases). V was clipped by 6 bases and J by 6 bases, with 15 bases between them. CDR3 length: 13 amino acids. The chain's CDR3 is CASRPRGPGEQYF. Here the CDR3 DNA reads TGTGCCAGCAGGCCCAGGGGCCCAGGCGAGCAGTACTTC.

This clonotype was recorded many times. The chain joins TRBV18 to TRBJ2-1; D perhaps matches TRBD2 (5 bases). The CDR3 has 13 amino acids. Trimming removed 8 bases at V and 3 bases at J, with 11 bases between. CDR1 is KGHSH and CDR2 is LQKENI in the germline V gene. CDR3 sequence reads: CASGRTGYNEQFF. The CDR3 region has the DNA TGTGCCAGCGGGCGGACTGGCTACAATGAGCAGTTCTTC. Using reference TRBV18 and TRBJ2-1 for the parts outside the CDR3, the full variable domain is NAGVMQNPRHLVRRRGQEARLRCSPMKGHSHVYWYRQLPEEGLKFMVYLQKENIIDESGMPKERFSAEFPKEGPSILRIQQVVRGDSAAYFCASGRTGYNEQFFGPGTRLTVL.

The gene calls are TRBV15 and TRBJ1-1; D is perhaps TRBD1 (6 bases). The CDR3 extends over 12 amino acids. The germline CDR1 and CDR2 sequences are LNHNV and YYDKDF (reference sequence). V lost 5 bases and J 5 bases, leaving 9 bases between the germline ends. CDR3 coding DNA: TGTGCCACCAGCGGGAGGGGGACTGAAGCTTTCTTT. Protein: CATSGRGTEAFF.